This record looks at one TCR beta chain sequence and its context. Its antigen is not known. This sample was included in a study of T cell responses to AZD1222 COVID-19 vaccine. Measured with immunoSEQ multiplex PCR; TCRdb has only the in-frame clones, and not every one. This sample has some 83,000 clones; 86% occur once, and the top ten carry 8.7%. General study findings and limits: White British ancestry dominated among donors, who included more females, and clonal diversity was possibly underestimated.

Trimming took off 3 bases at V and 7 bases at J, with 15 bases between the two ends. The CDR3 spans 14 residues. Per germline, CDR1 SGHTA and CDR2 FQGNSA. The chain recombines TRBV7-2 with TRBJ1-2; D is unclear. Sequenced here: peripheral blood, sampled on day 0 of AZD1222 vaccination. This receptor was obtained from an adult in good health. CDR3 residues: CASSLDVKRGGYTF. The DNA of the CDR3 is TGTGCCAGCAGCTTGGACGTAAAACGAGGTGGCTACACCTTC.